The present T cell receptor beta chain was sequenced within a study of shared clonotypes between healthy human individuals. Study results and limitations: For sorted subsets, rarefaction showed incomplete sequencing despite large depth. Non-shared clonotypes displayed generation probabilities falling below those of clonotypes present in all four donors.

About this clone itself: Its specificity is not known.

Clones were sequenced by immunoSEQ multiplex PCR, and TCRdb holds only the in-frame ones, with some missing. The sample carries more than 2,000,000 clones, just over 90% recorded once. Germline V lookup: CDR1 MNHNS, CDR2 SASEGT. The CDR3 extends over 16 amino acids. V shed 3 bases and J shed 3 bases, with 15 bases lying between them. This sequence was found in a man aged 18 to 29 in good health. This chain joins TRBV6-1 and TRBJ1-3; D might be TRBD1 (5 bases). The sequenced material came from naive CD4+ T cells sorted from blood. As to subset: CD45RA+ positively selected. CDR3 sequence: CASSDLGGVSGNTIYF. The CDR3 coding sequence is TGTGCCAGCAGTGACCTAGGAGGGGTTAGTGGAAACACCATATATTTT.